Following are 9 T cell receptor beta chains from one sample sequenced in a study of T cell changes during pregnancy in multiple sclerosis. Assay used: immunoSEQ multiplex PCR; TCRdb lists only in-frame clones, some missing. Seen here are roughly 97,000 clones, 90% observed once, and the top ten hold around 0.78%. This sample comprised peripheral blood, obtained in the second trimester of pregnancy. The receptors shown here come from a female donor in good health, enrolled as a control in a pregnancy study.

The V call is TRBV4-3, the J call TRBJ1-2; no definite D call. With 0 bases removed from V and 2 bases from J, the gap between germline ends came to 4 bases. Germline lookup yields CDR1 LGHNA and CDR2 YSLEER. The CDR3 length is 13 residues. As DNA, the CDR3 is TGCGCCAGCAGCCAAGACCTCAACTATGGCTACACCTTC. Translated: CASSQDLNYGYTF.

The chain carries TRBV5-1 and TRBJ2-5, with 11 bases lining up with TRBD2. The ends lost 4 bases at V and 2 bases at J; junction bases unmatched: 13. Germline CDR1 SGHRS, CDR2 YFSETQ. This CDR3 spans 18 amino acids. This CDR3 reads CASSPGLAVTTRQETQYF. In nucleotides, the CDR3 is TGCGCCAGCAGCCCGGGACTAGCGGTGACCACCCGTCAAGAGACCCAGTACTTC.

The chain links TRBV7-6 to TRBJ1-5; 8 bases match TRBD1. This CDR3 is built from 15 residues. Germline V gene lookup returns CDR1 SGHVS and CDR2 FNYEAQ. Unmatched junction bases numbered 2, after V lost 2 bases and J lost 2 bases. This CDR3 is CASSLSGGGNQPQHF. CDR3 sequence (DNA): TGTGCCAGCAGCTTATCAGGGGGCGGCAATCAGCCCCAGCATTTT.

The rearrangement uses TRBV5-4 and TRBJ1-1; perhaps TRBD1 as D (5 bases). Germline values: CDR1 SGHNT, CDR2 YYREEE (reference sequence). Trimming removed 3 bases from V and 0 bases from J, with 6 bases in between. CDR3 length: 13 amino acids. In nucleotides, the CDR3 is TGTGCCAGCAGCTCAGGGCTGAACACTGAAGCTTTCTTT. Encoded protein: CASSSGLNTEAFF.

CDR3 residues: CASSADSNYGYTF. The CDR3, as DNA: TGTGCCAGCAGTGCAGACAGCAACTATGGCTACACCTTC. The gene calls are TRBV2 and TRBJ1-2, with D possibly TRBD1 on 5 matching bases. The CDR3 totals 13 residues. CDR1 and CDR2 from the germline V gene are SNHLY and FYNNEI. Between the trimmed V and J ends, which lost 4 bases and 2 bases, there was a span of 8 bases.

CDR3 DNA sequence: TGTGCCAGCAGCTCCCGGGACAGGGCGTGGGGCACTGAAGCTTTCTTT. As protein: CASSSRDRAWGTEAFF. V gene TRBV7-6 combines with J gene TRBJ1-1; TRBD1 agrees at 9 bases. This CDR3 comprises 16 residues. V shed 4 bases and J 4 bases; nucleotides not matched to a gene: 10. Germline CDR1 and CDR2: SGHVS and FNYEAQ.

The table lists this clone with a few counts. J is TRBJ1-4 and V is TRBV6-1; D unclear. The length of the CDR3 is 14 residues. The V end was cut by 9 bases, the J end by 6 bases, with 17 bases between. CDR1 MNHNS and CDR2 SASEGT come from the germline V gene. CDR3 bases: TGTGCCAGTGGGGAGACGGACGGGTATGAAAAACTGTTTTTT. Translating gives CASGETDGYEKLFF.

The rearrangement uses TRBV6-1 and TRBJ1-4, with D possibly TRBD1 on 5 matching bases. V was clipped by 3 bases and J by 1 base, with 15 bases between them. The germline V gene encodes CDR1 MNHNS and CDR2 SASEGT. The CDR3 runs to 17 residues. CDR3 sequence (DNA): TGTGCCAGCAGTGACAGGGCCAACCCAAAAACTAATGAAAAACTGTTTTTT. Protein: CASSDRANPKTNEKLFF.

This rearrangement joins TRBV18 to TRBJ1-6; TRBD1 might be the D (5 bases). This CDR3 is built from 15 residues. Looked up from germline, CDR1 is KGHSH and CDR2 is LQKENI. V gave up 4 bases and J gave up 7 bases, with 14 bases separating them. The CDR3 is CASSLTDRDNSPLHF. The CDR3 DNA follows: TGTGCCAGCTCACTTACCGACAGAGACAATTCACCCCTCCACTTT.